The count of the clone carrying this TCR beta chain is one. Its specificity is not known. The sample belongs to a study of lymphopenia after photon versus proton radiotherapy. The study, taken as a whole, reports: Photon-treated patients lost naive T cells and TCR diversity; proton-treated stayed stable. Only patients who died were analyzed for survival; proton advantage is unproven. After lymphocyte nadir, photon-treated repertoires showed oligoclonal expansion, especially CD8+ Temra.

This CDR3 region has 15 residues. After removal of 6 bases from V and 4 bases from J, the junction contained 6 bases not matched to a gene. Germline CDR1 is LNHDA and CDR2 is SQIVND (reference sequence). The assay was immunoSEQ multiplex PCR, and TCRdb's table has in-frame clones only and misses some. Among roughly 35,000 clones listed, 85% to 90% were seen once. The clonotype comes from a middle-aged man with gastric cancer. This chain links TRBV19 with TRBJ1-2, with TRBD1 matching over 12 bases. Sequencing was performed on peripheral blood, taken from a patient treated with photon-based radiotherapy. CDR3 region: CASSDGTGGGYGYTF. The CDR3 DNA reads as TGTGCCAGTAGCGACGGGACAGGGGGCGGCTATGGCTACACCTTC.